The 2 T cell receptor beta chains below come from one sample, sequenced in a study of cytomegalovirus exposure and HLA in healthy donors. With 60 Vbeta and 13 Jbeta primers, the PCR was carried out. Clones were sequenced by immunoSEQ multiplex PCR, and TCRdb holds only the in-frame ones, with some missing. The sample lists some 170,000 clones; more than 65% were seen once. Sequenced input: PBMCs. These receptors were collected from a woman aged 25-40 years in good health and CMV-seronegative.

The genes are TRBV6-5 and TRBJ1-5; 8 nucleotides agree with TRBD1. J gave up 3 bases and V 6 bases, and 7 bases lay outside the gene matches. CDR3 size: 15 residues. From germline, CDR1 is MNHEY and CDR2 SVGAGI. Written as DNA, the CDR3 is TGTGCCAGCAGCGAGACAGGGGCTAACAATCAGCCCCAGCATTTT. Translation gives CASSETGANNQPQHF.

The V call is TRBV6-1, the J call TRBJ1-4; the D is unclear. Per germline, CDR1 MNHNS and CDR2 SASEGT. This CDR3 contains 12 residues. V dropped 6 bases and J dropped 14 bases, with 16 bases sitting between them. CDR3 DNA sequence: TGTGCCAGCAGGACCACCAACCCCAGGCTGTTTTTT. Translation gives CASRTTNPRLFF.